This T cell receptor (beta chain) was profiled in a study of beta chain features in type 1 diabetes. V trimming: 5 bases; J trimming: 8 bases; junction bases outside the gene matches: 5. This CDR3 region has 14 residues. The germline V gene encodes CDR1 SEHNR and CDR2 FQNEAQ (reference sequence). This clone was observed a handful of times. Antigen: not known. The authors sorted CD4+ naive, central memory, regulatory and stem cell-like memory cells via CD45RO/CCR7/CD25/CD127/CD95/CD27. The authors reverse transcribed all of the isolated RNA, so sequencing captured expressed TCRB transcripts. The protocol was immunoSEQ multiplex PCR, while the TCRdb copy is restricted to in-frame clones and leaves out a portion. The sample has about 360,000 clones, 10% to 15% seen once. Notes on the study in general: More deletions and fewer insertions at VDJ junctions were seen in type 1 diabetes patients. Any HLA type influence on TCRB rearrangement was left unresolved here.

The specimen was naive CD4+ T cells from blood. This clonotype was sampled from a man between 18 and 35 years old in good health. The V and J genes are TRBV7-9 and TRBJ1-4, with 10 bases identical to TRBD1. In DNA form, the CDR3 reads TGTGCCAGCAGCCCGACAGGGGGCCCAGAAAAACTGTTTTTT. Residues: CASSPTGGPEKLFF. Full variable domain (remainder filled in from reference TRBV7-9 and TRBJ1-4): DTGVSQNPRHKITKRGQNVTFRCDPISEHNRLYWYRQTLGQGPEFLTYFQNEAQLEKSRLLSDRFSAERPKGSFSTLEIQRTEQGDSAMYLCASSPTGGPEKLFFGSGTQLSVL.